This TCR beta chain was sequenced during a study of chemoradiotherapy in HPV16-positive cancers. Overall study: Candidate HPV-specific T-cell clones and common TCR motifs came from functional assays in two HPV16-positive patients. Notes on the study in general: For HPV16-positive patients, expanding HPV-responsive T cells associated with longer recurrence-free survival. Candidate HPV-specific clones and E7-related TCR motifs grew in tumor during treatment.

J was trimmed by 4 bases and V by 0 bases; bases with no gene match: 1. Germline V CDR1 and CDR2: SGHRS, YFSETQ. The CDR3 totals 13 residues. Over chemoradiotherapy, repertoires were sampled more than once. A remark on this clone: Its antigen remains unknown.

Method: immunoSEQ multiplex PCR; TCRdb's copy keeps in-frame clones and lacks some. In the table there are approximately 58,000 clones, roughly nine tenths of which are singletons. This receptor was taken from a human donor with HPV-associated anogenital cancer. This specimen was blood, taken from a patient who underwent chemoradiotherapy. The V and J genes are TRBV5-1 and TRBJ2-7, with 7 bases that match TRBD2. The CDR3 coding sequence is TGCGCCAGCAGCTTGGTTAGCGGGTACGAGCAGTACTTC. Its protein product is CASSLVSGYEQYF.